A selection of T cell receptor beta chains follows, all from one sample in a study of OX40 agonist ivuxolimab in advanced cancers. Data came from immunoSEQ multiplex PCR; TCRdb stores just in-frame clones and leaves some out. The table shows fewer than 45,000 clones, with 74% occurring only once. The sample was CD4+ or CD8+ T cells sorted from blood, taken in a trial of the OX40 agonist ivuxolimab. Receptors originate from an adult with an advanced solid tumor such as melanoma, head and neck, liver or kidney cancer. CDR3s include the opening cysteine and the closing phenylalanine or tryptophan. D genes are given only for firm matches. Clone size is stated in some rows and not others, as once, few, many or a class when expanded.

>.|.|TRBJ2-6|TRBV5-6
TGTGCCAGCAGCATCCCGGGATCTGGGGCCAACGTCCTGACTTTC
CASSIPGSGANVLTF
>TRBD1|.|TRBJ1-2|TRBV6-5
TGTGCCAGCAGTTTCATGACAGGGTCCTATGGCTACACCTTC
CASSFMTGSYGYTF
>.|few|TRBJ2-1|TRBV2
TGTGCCAGCAGTCGCACGGAATCCTACAATGAGCAGTTCTTC
CASSRTESYNEQFF
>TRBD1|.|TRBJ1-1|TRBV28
TGTGCCAGCAGTCCCCCTTATGCGACAGGGTGGGTAGACACTGAAGCTTTCTTT
CASSPPYATGWVDTEAFF
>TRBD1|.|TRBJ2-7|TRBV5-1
TGCGCCAGCAGCTTCGGACAGGATTCGGACGAGCAGTACTTC
CASSFGQDSDEQYF
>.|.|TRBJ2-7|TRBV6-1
TGTGCCAGCAAAAAGGCCGGTAGTTCGTACGAGCAGTACTTC
CASKKAGSSYEQYF
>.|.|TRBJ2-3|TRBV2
TGTGCCAGCAGTAGGATAGATCCCCGCACAGATACGCAGTATTTT
CASSRIDPRTDTQYF
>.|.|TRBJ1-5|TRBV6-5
TGTGCCAGCAGCTTCCGGGGAAATCAGCCCCAGCATTTT
CASSFRGNQPQHF
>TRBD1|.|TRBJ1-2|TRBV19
TGTGCCAGTAGTCGGACAGGGGGCAGTTATGGCTACACCTTC
CASSRTGGSYGYTF
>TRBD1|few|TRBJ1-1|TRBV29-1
TGCAGCGTTGAAACAGGGGGTAACACTGAAGCTTTCTTT
CSVETGGNTEAFF
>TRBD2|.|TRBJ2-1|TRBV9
TGTGCCAGCAGCTGGACTAGCGGGACCCCCGCAAACAATGAGCAGTTCTTC
CASSWTSGTPANNEQFF
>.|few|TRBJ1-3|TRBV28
TGTGCTCTACAGGACTCTGGAAACACCATATATTTT
CALQDSGNTIYF
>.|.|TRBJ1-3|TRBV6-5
TGTGCCAGCACCATGCTCTCTGGAAACACCATATATTTT
CASTMLSGNTIYF
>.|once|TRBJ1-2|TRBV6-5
TGTGCCAGCAGTTACTCGTCCCAGGGAGGGGGCTACACCTTC
CASSYSSQGGGYTF
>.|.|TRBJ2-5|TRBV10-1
TGCGCCAGCAGTGAGTTGGCGAGAGGAGAGACCCAGTACTTC
CASSELARGETQYF
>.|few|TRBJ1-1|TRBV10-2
TGCGCCAGCAGTGGCGGCGGCACTGAAGCTTTCTTT
CASSGGGTEAFF
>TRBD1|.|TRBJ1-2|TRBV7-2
TGTGCCAGCAGCTTAAGCCAGGGGGTTAACTATGGCTACACCTTC
CASSLSQGVNYGYTF
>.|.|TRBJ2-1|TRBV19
TGTGCCAGTAGCGGGGCCCCTCCCAATGAGCAGTTCTTC
CASSGAPPNEQFF
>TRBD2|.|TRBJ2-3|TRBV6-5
TGTGCCAGTATAGCGGGGGGCACAGATACGCAGTATTTT
CASIAGGTDTQYF
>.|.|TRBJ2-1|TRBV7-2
TGTGCCAGCAGCTTAGCCGGCTCCTACAATGAGCAGTTCTTC
CASSLAGSYNEQFF
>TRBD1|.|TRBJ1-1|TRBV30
TGTGCCTGGAGAGGGACAGCGAACACTGAAGCTTTCTTT
CAWRGTANTEAFF
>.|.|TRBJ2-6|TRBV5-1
TGCGCCAGCAGCCAGACCCTCTCTGGGGCCAACGTCCTGACTTTC
CASSQTLSGANVLTF
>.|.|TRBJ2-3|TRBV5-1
TGCGCCAGCAGTGCGGCGGGGGCCTACACAGATACGCAGTATTTT
CASSAAGAYTDTQYF
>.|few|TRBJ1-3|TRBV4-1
TGCGCCAGCAGCCAAGATGGGCAATTCCGGGACACCATATATTTT
CASSQDGQFRDTIYF
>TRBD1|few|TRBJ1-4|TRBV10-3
TGTGCCATCAGTGATCGAGGGGGCAGCGGAGCTGAAAAACTGTTTTTT
CAISDRGGSGAEKLFF
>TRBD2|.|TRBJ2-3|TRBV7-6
TGTGCCAGCAGCTTTTTGGCTAGCGGGGTACTTGATACGCAGTATTTT
CASSFLASGVLDTQYF
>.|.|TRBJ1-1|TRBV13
TGTGCCAGCAAAGTTGGCAGGGGCTACACTGAAGCTTTCTTT
CASKVGRGYTEAFF
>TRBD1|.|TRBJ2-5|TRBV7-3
TGTGCCAGCAGCCCGGGGACAGTCCAAGAGACCCAGTACTTC
CASSPGTVQETQYF
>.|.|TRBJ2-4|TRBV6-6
TGTGCCAGCAGTTACGGGCGGTTTGGGAACATTCAGTACTTC
CASSYGRFGNIQYF
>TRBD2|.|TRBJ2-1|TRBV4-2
TGTGCCAGCAGCCACGGGGGGTTATCCTACAATGAGCAGTTCTTC
CASSHGGLSYNEQFF
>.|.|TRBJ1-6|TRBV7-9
TGTGCCAGCAGCTTAGATACGTCCTATAATTCACCCCTCCACTTT
CASSLDTSYNSPLHF
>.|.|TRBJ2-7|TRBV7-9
TGTGCCAGCAGCTTCATTCCGAGTTACGAGCAGTACTTC
CASSFIPSYEQYF
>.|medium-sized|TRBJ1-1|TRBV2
TGTGCCAGCAGTGCACTCACTGAAGCTTTCTTT
CASSALTEAFF
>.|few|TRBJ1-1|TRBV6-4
TGTGCCAGCAGTGAGGAGGAGAATGGGAACACTGAAGCTTTCTTT
CASSEEENGNTEAFF